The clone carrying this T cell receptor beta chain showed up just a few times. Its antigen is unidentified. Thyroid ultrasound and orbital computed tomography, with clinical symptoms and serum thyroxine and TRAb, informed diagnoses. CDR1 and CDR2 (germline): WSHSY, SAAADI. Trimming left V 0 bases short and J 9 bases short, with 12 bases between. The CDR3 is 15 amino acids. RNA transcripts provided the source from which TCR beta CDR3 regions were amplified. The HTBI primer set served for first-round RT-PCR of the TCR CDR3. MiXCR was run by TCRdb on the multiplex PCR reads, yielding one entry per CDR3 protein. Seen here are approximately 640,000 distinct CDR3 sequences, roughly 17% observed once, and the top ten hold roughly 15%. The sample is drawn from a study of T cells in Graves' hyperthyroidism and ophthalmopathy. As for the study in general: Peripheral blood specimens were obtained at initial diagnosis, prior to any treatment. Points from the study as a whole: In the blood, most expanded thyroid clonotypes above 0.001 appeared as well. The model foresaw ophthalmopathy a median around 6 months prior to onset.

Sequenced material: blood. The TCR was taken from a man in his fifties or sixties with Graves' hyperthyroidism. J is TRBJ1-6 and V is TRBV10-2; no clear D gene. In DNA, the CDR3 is TGCGCCAGCAGTGAGTCAGGAAGGGTCACTTCACCCCTCCACTTT. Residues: CASSESGRVTSPLHF.